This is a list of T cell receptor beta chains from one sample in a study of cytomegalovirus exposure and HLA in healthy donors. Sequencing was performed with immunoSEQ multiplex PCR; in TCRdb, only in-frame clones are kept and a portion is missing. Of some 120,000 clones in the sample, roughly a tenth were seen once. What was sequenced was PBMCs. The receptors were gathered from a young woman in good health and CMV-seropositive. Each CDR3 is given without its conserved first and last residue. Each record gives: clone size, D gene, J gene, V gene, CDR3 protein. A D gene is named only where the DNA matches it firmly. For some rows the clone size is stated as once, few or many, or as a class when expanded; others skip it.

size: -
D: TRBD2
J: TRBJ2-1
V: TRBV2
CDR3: ASSSGVTNEQF

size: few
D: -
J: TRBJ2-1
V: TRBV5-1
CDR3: ASSQANQGNEQF

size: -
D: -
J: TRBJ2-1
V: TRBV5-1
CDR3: ASSLGAANNEQF

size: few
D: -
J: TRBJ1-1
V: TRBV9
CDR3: ASSVGGSTEAF

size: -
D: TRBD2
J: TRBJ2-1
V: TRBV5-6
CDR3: ASSLGPSGRGF

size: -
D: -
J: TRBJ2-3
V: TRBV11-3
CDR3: ASSLRTVTDTQY

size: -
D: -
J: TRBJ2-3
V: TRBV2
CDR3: ASSELADTDTQY

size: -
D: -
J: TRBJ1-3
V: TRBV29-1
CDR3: SVEEKGRVRNTIY

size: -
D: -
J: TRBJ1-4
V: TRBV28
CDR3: ASRVASLQGKLF

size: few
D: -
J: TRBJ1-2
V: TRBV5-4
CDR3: ASSRTTGSVHGYT

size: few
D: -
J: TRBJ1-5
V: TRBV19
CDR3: ASSPGVYSNQPQH

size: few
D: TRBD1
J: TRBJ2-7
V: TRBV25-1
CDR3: ASSEDRGPSEQY

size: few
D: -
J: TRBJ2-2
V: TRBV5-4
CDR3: ASSRRLVGNTGELF

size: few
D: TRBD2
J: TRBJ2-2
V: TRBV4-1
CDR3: ASSHDPGGGAGELF

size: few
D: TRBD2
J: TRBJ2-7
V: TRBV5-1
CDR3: ASSQGLAGGFSYEQY